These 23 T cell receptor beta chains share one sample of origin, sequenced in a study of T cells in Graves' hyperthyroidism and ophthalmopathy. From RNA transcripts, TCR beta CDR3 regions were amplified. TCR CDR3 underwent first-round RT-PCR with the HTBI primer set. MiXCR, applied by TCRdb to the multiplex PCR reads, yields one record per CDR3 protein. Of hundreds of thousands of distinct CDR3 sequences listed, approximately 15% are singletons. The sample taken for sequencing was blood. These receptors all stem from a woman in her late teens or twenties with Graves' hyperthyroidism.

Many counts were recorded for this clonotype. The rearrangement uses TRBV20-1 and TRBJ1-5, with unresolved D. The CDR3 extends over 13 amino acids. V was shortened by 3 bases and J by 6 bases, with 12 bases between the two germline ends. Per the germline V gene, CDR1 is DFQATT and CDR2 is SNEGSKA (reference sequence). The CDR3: CSASVAPGQPQHF. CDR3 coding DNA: TGCAGTGCTAGCGTGGCTCCCGGTCAGCCCCAGCATTTT.

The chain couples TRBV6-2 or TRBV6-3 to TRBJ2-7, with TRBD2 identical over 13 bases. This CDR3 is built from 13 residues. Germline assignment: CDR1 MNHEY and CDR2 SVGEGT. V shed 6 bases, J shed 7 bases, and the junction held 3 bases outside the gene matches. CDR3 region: CASRMTSGGEQYF. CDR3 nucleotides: TGTGCCAGCAGAATGACTAGCGGGGGGGAGCAGTACTTC.

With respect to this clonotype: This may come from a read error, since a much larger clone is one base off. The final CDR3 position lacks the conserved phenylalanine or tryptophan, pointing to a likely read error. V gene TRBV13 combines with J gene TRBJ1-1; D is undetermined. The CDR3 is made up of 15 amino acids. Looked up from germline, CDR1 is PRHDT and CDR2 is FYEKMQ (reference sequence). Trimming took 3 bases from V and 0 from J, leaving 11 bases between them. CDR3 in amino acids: CASSLEQTLNTEAFL. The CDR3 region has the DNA TGTGCCAGCAGCTTGGAACAGACCCTGAACACTGAAGCTTTCCTT.

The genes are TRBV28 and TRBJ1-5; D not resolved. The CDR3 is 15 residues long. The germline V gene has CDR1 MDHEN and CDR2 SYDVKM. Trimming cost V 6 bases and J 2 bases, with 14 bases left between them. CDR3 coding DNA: TGTGCCAGCAGACCCGAGGCAGTACGCAATCAGCCCCAGCATTTT. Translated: CASRPEAVRNQPQHF.

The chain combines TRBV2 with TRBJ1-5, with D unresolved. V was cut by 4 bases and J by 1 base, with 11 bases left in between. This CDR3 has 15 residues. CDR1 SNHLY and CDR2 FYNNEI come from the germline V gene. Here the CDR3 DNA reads TGTGCCAGCAGTGCTGGGCCGGCGAGCAATCAGCCCCAGCATTTT. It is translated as CASSAGPASNQPQHF.

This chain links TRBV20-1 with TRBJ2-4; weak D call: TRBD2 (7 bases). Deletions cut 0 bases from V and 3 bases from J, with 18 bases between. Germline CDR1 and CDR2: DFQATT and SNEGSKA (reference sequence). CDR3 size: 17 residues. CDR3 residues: CSAREIGGGFGKNIQYF. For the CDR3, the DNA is TGCAGTGCTAGAGAAATAGGGGGGGGCTTTGGCAAAAACATTCAGTACTTC.

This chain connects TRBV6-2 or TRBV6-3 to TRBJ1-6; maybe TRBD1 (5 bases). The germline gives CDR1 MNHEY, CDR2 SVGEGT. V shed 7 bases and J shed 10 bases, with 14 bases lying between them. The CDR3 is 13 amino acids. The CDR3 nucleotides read TGTGCCAGCAAGCGGCAGGGAAGATCACCCCTCCACTTT. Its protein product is CASKRQGRSPLHF.

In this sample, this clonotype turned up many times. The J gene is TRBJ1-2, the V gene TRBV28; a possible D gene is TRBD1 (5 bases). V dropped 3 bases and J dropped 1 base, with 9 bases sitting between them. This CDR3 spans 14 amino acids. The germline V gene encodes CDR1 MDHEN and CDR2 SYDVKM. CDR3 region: CASSLARVNYGYTF. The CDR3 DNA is TGTGCCAGCAGTTTGGCCAGGGTTAACTATGGCTACACCTTC.

CDR3 protein: CATSDGVVNTIYF. In DNA form, the CDR3 reads TGTGCCACCAGTGATGGCGTTGTAAACACCATATATTTT. This chain uses TRBV24-1 with TRBJ1-3; no clear D gene. V dropped 3 bases and J dropped 6 bases, with 8 bases sitting between them. This CDR3 spans 13 amino acids. In germline, CDR1 is KGHDR, CDR2 SFDVKD.

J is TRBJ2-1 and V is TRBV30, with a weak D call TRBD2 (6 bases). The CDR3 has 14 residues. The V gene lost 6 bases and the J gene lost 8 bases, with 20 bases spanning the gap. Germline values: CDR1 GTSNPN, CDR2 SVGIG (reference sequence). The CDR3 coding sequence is TGTGCCTGTTCGCCCACCGGGAGTATCGATGAGCAGTTCTTC. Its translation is CACSPTGSIDEQFF.

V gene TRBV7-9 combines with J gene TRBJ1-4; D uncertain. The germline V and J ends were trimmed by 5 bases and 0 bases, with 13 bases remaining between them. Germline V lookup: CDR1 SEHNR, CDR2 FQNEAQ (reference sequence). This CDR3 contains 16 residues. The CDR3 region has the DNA TGTGCCAGCAGCGAAGGAAAAAGGTCAACTAATGAAAAACTGTTTTTT. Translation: CASSEGKRSTNEKLFF.

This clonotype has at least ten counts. The CDR3 nucleotides read TGTGCCAGCAGAACAGACCGCGACATTCAGTACTTC. Translated, it gives CASRTDRDIQYF. The rearrangement joins TRBV28 to TRBJ2-4, with D unclear. Germline V CDR1 and CDR2: MDHEN, SYDVKM. Trimming shortened V by 6 bases and J by 8 bases, and 11 bases separated the two germline ends. The CDR3 covers 12 residues.

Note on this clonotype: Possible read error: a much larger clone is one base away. The CDR3 sequence is CASSPGRAGGELFF. CDR3 DNA: TGTGCCAGCAGCCCAGGACGGGCCGGCGGGGAGCTGTTTTTT. The rearrangement uses TRBV11-2 and TRBJ2-2; no firm D call. Trimming took off 5 bases at V and 7 bases at J, with 14 bases between the two ends. The germline V gene has CDR1 SGHAT and CDR2 FQNNGV. The CDR3 has 14 amino acids.

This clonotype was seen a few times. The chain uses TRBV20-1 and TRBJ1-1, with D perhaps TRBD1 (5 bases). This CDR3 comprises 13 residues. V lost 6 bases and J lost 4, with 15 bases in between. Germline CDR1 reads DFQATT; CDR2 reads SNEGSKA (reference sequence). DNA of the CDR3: TGCAGTGCGGATGAGGGGCTAGGCACTGAAGCTTTCTTT. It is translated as CSADEGLGTEAFF.

The CDR3 sequence: CASIWTSGMGEQYF. In nucleotides, the CDR3 is TGTGCCAGCATTTGGACTAGCGGGATGGGCGAGCAGTACTTC. The gene calls are TRBV28 and TRBJ2-7; 12 positions agree with TRBD2. V trimming: 7 bases; J trimming: 6 bases; junction bases outside the gene matches: 7. The CDR3 contains 14 residues. Looked up from germline, CDR1 is MDHEN and CDR2 is SYDVKM.

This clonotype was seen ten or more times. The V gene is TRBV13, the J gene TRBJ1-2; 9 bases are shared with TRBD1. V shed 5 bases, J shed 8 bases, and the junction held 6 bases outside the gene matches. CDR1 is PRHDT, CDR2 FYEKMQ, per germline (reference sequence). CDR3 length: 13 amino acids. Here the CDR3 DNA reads TGTGCCAGCAGCCCAACAGGGGGCATAGGCTACACCTTC. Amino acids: CASSPTGGIGYTF.

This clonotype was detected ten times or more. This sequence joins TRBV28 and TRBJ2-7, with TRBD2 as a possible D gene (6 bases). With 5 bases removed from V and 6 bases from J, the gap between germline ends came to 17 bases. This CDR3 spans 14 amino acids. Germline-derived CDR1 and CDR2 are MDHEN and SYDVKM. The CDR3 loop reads CASSPRDFNSEQYF. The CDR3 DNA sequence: TGTGCCAGCAGTCCACGGGACTTTAATTCCGAGCAGTACTTC.

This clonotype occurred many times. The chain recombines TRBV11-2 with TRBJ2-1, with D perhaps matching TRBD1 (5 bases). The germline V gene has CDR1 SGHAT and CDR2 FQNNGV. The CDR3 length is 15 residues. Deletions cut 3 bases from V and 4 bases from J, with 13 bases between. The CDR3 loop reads CASSFDGRDYNEQFF. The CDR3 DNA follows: TGTGCCAGCAGCTTCGACGGCAGGGATTACAATGAGCAGTTCTTC.

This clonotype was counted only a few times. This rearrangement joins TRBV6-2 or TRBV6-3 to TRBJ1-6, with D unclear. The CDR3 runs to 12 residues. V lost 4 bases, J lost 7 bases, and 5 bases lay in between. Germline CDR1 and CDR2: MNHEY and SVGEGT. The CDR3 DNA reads TGTGCCAGCAGTTTTAAGAATTCACCCCTCCACTTT. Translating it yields CASSFKNSPLHF.

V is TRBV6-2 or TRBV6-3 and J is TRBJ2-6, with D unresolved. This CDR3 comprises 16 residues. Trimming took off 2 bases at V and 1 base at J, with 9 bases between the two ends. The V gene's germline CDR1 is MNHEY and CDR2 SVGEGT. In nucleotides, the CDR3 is TGTGCCAGCAGTTACGAGAAAAGTTCTGGGGCCAACGTCCTGACTTTC. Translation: CASSYEKSSGANVLTF.

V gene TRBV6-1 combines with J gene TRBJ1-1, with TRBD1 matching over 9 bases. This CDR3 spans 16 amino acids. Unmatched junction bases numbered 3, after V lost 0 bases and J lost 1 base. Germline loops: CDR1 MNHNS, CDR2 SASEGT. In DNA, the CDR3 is TGTGCCAGCAGTGAAGCGGAGACAGGGGGGAACACTGAAGCTTTCTTT. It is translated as CASSEAETGGNTEAFF.

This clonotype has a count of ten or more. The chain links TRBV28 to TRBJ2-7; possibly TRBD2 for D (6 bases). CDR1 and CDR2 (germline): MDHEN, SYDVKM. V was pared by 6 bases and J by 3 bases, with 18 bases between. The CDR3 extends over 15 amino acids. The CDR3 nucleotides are TGTGCCAGCAGGGCTAGCGCGAGGGTAAACTACGAGCAGTACTTC. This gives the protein CASRASARVNYEQYF.

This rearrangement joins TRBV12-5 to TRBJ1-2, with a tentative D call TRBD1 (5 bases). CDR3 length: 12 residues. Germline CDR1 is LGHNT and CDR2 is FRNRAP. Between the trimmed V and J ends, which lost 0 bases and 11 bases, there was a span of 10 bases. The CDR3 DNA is TGTGCTAGTGGTTTGGTACGGGACGGATACACCTTC. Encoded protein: CASGLVRDGYTF.